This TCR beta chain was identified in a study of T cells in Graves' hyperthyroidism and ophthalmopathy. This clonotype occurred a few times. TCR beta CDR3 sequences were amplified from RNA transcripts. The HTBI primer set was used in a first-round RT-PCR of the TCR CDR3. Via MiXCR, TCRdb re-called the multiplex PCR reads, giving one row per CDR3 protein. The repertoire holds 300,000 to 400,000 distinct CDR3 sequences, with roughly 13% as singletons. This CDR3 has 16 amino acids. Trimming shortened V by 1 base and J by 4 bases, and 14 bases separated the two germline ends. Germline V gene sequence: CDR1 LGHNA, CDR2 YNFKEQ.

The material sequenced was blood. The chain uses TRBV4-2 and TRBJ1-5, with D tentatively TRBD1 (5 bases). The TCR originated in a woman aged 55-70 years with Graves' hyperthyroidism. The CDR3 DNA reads TGTGCCAGCAGCCAAGGCGGGGGAGGGGTAAATCAGCCCCAGCATTTT. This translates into CASSQGGGGVNQPQHF.